These 17 T cell receptor beta chains were sequenced from one sample in a study of Ad26.COV2.S vaccination and SARS-CoV-2 variants (TCRdb year 2021). This specimen's treatment or condition label, per the study, means: 15 to 20 received Ad26.COV2.S at low or high dose, single or two shots; roughly five received placebo; per-sample allocation not given. Repertoires of vaccine and placebo recipients were sequenced from samples collected on day 63 after the first injection. Library preparation used the immunoSEQ multiplex PCR assay. In its TCRdb copy, this immuneACCESS table keeps in-frame sequences only and misses some clones. Where compared with another copy, unresolved V genes explain less than half of these, and the others have no known cause. Here the sample has roughly 320,000 clones; about 86% occur a single time. The top ten clones comprise approximately 2% of the sample. This sample comprised peripheral blood, obtained in a trial of Ad26.COV2.S vaccine versus placebo. Receptors were obtained from a person between 18 and 59 years old who received the Ad26.COV2.S COVID-19 vaccine or a placebo.

The CDR3 sequence is CASSYNRGAVRSPLHF. The CDR3 coding sequence is TGTGCCAGCAGTTACAACAGGGGGGCCGTGCGTTCACCCCTCCACTTT. The chain links TRBV6-2 or TRBV6-3 to TRBJ1-6; 8 bases align to TRBD1. CDR1 and CDR2 (germline): MNHEY, SVGEGT. V shed 2 bases, J shed 9 bases, and the junction held 9 bases outside the gene matches. The CDR3 length is 16 residues.

V gene TRBV3-1 (or the pseudogene TRBV3-2) combines with J gene TRBJ2-5; 10 nucleotides match TRBD2. J gave up 0 bases and V 1 base, and 5 bases lay outside the gene matches. The CDR3 length is 17 residues. CDR1 and CDR2 (germline): LGHDT, YNNKEL (reference sequence). The CDR3: CASSQGSSGGYQETQYF. The CDR3 nucleotides read TGTGCCAGCAGCCAAGGGTCTAGCGGGGGCTACCAAGAGACCCAGTACTTC.

V gene TRBV12-3 or TRBV12-4 combines with J gene TRBJ2-1; 8 bases are shared with TRBD2. There are 12 residues in the CDR3. The V gene end was trimmed by 2 bases and the J gene end by 10 bases; junction bases not matched to a gene: 1. This CDR3 is CASSLTGGEQFF. The CDR3 nucleotides are TGTGCCAGCAGTTTAACGGGGGGGGAGCAGTTCTTC.

The rearrangement uses TRBV30 and TRBJ1-1; D uncertain. From germline, CDR1 is GTSNPN and CDR2 SVGIG (reference sequence). The CDR3 has 15 residues. The V end was cut by 1 base, the J end by 0 bases, with 12 bases between. This chain's CDR3 is CAWSAVWPLNTEAFF. The CDR3 nucleotides read TGTGCCTGGAGTGCAGTATGGCCGTTGAACACTGAAGCTTTCTTT.

The gene calls are TRBV7-9 and TRBJ1-4; D gene ambiguous. V lost 2 bases to trimming and J lost 3 bases, with 7 bases between them. The V gene's germline CDR1 is SEHNR and CDR2 FQNEAQ (reference sequence). CDR3 length: 14 residues. CDR3 protein: CASSLQAANEKLFF. The CDR3 nucleotides are TGTGCCAGCAGCTTACAGGCAGCTAATGAAAAACTGTTTTTT.

The chain is built from TRBV6-5 and TRBJ1-1, with D perhaps matching TRBD1 (5 bases). There are 14 residues in the CDR3. Looked up from germline, CDR1 is MNHEY and CDR2 is SVGAGI. V lost 2 bases, J lost 1 base, and 8 bases lay in between. CDR3 nucleotides: TGTGCCAGCAGTTACCTAAGGGGGAACACTGAAGCTTTCTTT. Translation: CASSYLRGNTEAFF.

J is TRBJ2-3 and V is TRBV18; TRBD1 aligns across 8 bases. The CDR3 loop spans 15 amino acids. Germline values: CDR1 KGHSH, CDR2 LQKENI. V shed 3 bases and J 0 bases; nucleotides not matched to a gene: 2. The CDR3 DNA sequence: TGTGCCAGCTCACCTTACAGGGGGAGCACAGATACGCAGTATTTT. It is translated as CASSPYRGSTDTQYF.

This rearrangement joins TRBV7-8 to TRBJ1-1; tentative D call: TRBD1 (6 bases). Trimming took 0 bases from V and 4 from J, leaving 15 bases between them. The germline CDR1 and CDR2 sequences are SGHVS and FQNEAQ. The length of the CDR3 is 16 residues. The CDR3 bases are TGTGCCAGCAGCTTAGCGGGGGCAGGTTTCGGCACTGAAGCTTTCTTT. It yields the protein CASSLAGAGFGTEAFF.

The rearrangement links TRBV19 to TRBJ1-4, with D possibly being TRBD1 (5 bases). The CDR3 extends over 14 amino acids. Trimming cost V 9 bases and J 8 bases, with 19 bases left between them. The V gene's germline CDR1 is LNHDA and CDR2 SQIVND (reference sequence). The CDR3 DNA sequence: TGTGCCAGCGATGACGGACAACTAGGCGAAAAACTGTTTTTT. Translation gives CASDDGQLGEKLFF.

The chain is built from TRBV5-4 and TRBJ1-3; 9 bases align to TRBD1. V gave up 2 bases and J gave up 0 bases; unmatched junction bases: 9. Germline CDR1 SGHNT, CDR2 YYREEE (reference sequence). CDR3 length: 18 amino acids. CDR3 amino acids: CASSLPGQGSSSGNTIYF. DNA for the CDR3: TGTGCCAGCAGCTTACCCGGACAGGGGTCCAGCTCTGGAAACACCATATATTTT. The variable domain in full, with the rest retrieved from reference TRBV5-4 and TRBJ1-3, is ETGVTQSPTHLIKTRGQQVTLRCSSQSGHNTVSWYQQALGQGPQFIFQYYREEENGRGNFPPRFSGLQFPNYSSELNVNALELDDSALYLCASSLPGQGSSSGNTIYFGEGSWLTVV.

The chain employs TRBV3-1 (or the pseudogene TRBV3-2) and TRBJ1-3, with D possibly matching TRBD1 (6 bases). Between the trimmed V and J ends, which lost 1 base and 7 bases, there was a span of 14 bases. The CDR3 is 15 amino acids. Germline-derived CDR1 and CDR2 are LGHDT and YNNKEL (reference sequence). DNA for the CDR3: TGTGCCAGCAGCCAAGGGACAGCTCCGATTAACACCATATATTTT. Residues: CASSQGTAPINTIYF.

The chain combines TRBV29-1 with TRBJ1-1; the D is unclear. With 5 bases removed from V and 1 base from J, the gap between germline ends came to 11 bases. This CDR3 spans 13 amino acids. Germline V gives CDR1 SQVTM, CDR2 ANQGSEA. CDR3 protein: CSVSRTGNTEAFF. The CDR3 DNA sequence: TGCAGCGTTTCAAGGACGGGGAACACTGAAGCTTTCTTT.

The chain links TRBV15 to TRBJ2-5; no clear D gene. V shed 1 base and J shed 6 bases, with 6 bases lying between them. CDR1 is LNHNV, CDR2 YYDKDF, per germline (reference sequence). The CDR3 has 12 residues. The CDR3 here is CATSRVGKTQYF. The CDR3 nucleotides read TGTGCCACCAGCAGAGTTGGGAAGACCCAGTACTTC.

J is TRBJ1-1 and V is TRBV18, with a possible D match to TRBD1 (5 bases). CDR1 and CDR2 from the germline V gene are KGHSH and LQKENI. CDR3 length equals 13 residues. The ends were cut back, 9 bases at V and 3 bases at J, with 14 bases in the middle. In DNA form, the CDR3 reads TGTGCCAGTCGCAGGGATATCGACACTGAAGCTTTCTTT. Protein product: CASRRDIDTEAFF. The variable domain in full, completed from reference TRBV18 and TRBJ1-1, reads NAGVMQNPRHLVRRRGQEARLRCSPMKGHSHVYWYRQLPEEGLKFMVYLQKENIIDESGMPKERFSAEFPKEGPSILRIQQVVRGDSAAYFCASRRDIDTEAFFGQGTRLTVV.

V usage is TRBV15 and J usage is TRBJ1-5; maybe TRBD1 (6 bases). The CDR3 is made up of 15 amino acids. Germline values: CDR1 LNHNV, CDR2 YYDKDF (reference sequence). V lost 5 bases to trimming and J lost 2 bases, with 13 bases between them. The CDR3 is CATSRLTGGNQPQHF. CDR3 DNA sequence: TGTGCCACCAGCCGCCTGACAGGCGGCAATCAGCCCCAGCATTTT.

The chain uses TRBV30 and TRBJ2-1; D uncertain. V gave up 0 bases and J gave up 7 bases, with 10 bases separating them. The germline gives CDR1 GTSNPN, CDR2 SVGIG (reference sequence). This CDR3 contains 13 residues. The CDR3 DNA reads as TGTGCCTGGAGTGTACGGTTGGATAATGAGCAGTTCTTC. This sequence encodes CAWSVRLDNEQFF.

The chain links TRBV7-9 to TRBJ1-5; TRBD1 might be the D (6 bases). V gave up 3 bases and J gave up 2 bases, with 14 bases separating them. The germline CDR1 and CDR2 sequences are SEHNR and FQNEAQ (reference sequence). The CDR3 totals 16 residues. CDR3 DNA sequence: TGTGCCAGCAGCTTTTGGACGGACAGTGGCAATCAGCCCCAGCATTTT. Protein: CASSFWTDSGNQPQHF.